What follows describes a single T cell receptor (beta chain). The antigen is unknown. These data come from a study of T cell responses to AZD1222 COVID-19 vaccine. Overall study findings and caveats: Donors were mostly white British, more females; clonal diversity possibly underestimated. Breadth and depth of Spike-specific TCRs rose after two AZD1222 doses. Close to half of all spike-specific TCRs reportedly target regions of the variants that are unmutated. The peak T cell response came first, and repertoires were sampled only after it.

Profiled with immunoSEQ multiplex PCR; TCRdb holds only in-frame clones, not every one. The sample holds 150,000 to 200,000 clones; approximately 90% are singletons and the top ten take about 3.5%. From germline, CDR1 is SQVTM and CDR2 ANQGSEA. The CDR3 totals 18 residues. The V gene end was trimmed by 0 bases and the J gene end by 1 base; junction bases not matched to a gene: 12. This TCR came from an adult who received the MenACWY meningococcal vaccine as a control. This rearrangement joins TRBV29-1 to TRBJ2-3; the match to TRBD1 covers 8 bases. Sample: peripheral blood, taken 28 days after the second dose of the MenACWY control vaccine. CDR3 region: CSVEEPSGQGGGTDTQYF. The CDR3, as DNA: TGCAGCGTTGAAGAGCCGTCCGGACAGGGCGGGGGCACAGATACGCAGTATTTT.